The T cell receptor beta chain under discussion was sequenced for a study of regulatory T cells in long-lasting Graves disease. Noted time point: persistent/refractory GD, antithyroid drugs over 5 years with positive TRAb. Isolated PBMC RNA provided the starting material for the TCR library. This clonotype has just a few counts. Losses at the gene ends were 5 bases for V and 5 bases for J; bases not matched to a gene: 2. Germline values: CDR1 SGHTA, CDR2 FQGTGA. The CDR3 sequence is 12 residues long. For TCR beta, libraries came from iRepertoire HTBI primers and Arm-PCR of CDR3 regions. TCRdb reanalysed the multiplex PCR reads using MiXCR and keeps one entry per CDR3 protein. This sample has around 500,000 distinct CDR3 sequences, with around 21% found just once.

This specimen was peripheral blood mononuclear cells (PBMCs), taken when the disease was refractory, from a patient treated with antithyroid drugs. This chain connects TRBV7-3 to TRBJ2-7; the match to TRBD1 covers 8 bases. This clonotype was sampled from a female donor with Graves disease. CDR3: CASSATGDEQYF. The CDR3 coding sequence is TGTGCCAGCAGCGCGACAGGGGACGAGCAGTACTTC.